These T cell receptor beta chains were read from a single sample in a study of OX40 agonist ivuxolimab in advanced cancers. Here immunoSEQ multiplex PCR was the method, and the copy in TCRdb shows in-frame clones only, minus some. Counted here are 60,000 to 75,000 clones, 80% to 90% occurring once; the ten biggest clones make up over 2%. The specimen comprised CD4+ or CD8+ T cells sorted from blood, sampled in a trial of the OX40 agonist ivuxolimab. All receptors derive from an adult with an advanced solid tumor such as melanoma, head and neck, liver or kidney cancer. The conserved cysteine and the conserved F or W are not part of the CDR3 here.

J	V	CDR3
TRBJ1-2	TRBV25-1	ASSELGGYT
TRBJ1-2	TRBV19	ASTSTGGNGYT
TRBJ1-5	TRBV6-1	ASDRGNQPQH
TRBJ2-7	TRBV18	ASSPSLGDEQY
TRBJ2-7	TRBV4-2	ASSQDRLAGGYEQY
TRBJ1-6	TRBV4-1	ASSQGPTAPNSPLH
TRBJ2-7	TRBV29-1	SVAVQGKGEQY
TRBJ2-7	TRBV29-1	SVEEQMGEQY
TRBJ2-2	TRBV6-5	ASSYKLAANTGELF
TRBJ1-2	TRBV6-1	ASSEELLYGYT
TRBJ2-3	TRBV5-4	ASSTSSGSGTDTQY
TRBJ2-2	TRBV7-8	ASSLAGYTVAGELF
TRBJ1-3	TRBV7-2	ASSLNRGRDTIY
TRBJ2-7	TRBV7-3	ASSLGLGTHEQY
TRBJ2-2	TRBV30	ACYYRTGESTGELF
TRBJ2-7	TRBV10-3	ATRPGTETYEQY
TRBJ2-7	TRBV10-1	ASSETSGRSPYEQY
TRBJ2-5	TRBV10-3	AISEKGQVETQY
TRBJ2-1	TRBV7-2	ASSLVGRGSANEQF
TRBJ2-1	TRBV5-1	ASSLWGGAYNEQF
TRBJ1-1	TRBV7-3	ASSSNPGPPYEAF
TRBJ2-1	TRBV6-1	ASSEARSGVYGEQF
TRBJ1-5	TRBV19	ASNPSHSNQPQH
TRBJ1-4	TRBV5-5	ASSFRVATNEKLF
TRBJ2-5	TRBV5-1	ASSLEETQY
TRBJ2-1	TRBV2	ASSRDRGDNEQF
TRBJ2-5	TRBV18	ASSIRQADTLQETQY
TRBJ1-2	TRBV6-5	ASSSVRGDYGYT
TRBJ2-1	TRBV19	ASSTSGSSYNEQF
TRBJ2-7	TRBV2	ASSPGVAGGYSYEQY
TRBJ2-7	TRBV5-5	ASSLAAGTGVAWYEQY
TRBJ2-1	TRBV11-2	ASSSPQGSSGAYNEQF
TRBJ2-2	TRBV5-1	ASSLGQGYYTGELF
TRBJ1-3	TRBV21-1	ASSKAGGCSRNTIY
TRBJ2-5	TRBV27	ASSSSGLAGIGTQY
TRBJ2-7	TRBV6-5	ASSYSIGTSYEQY
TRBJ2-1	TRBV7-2	ASSLGPWELEEQF
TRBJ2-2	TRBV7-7	ASSLAFGGTGELF
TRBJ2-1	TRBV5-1	ASSLRLAASYNEQF
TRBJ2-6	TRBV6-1	ASSGGLDGGGANVLT
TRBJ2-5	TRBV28	ASWGRAETQY
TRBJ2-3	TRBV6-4	ASKVGASTDTQY
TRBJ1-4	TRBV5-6	ASSLMGQGEVKLF
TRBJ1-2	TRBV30	AWSEGRGANYGYT
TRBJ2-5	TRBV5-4	ASSLPSGGAETQY